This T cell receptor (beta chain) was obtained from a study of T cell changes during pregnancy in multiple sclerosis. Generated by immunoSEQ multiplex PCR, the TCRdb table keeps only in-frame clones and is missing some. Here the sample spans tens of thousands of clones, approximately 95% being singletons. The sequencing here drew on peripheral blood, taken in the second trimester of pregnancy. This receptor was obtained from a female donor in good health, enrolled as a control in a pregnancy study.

The CDR3 reads CASSLNLPGGTNEQFF. CDR3 nucleotide sequence: TGTGCCAGCAGCTTAAATCTCCCGGGAGGGACCAATGAGCAGTTCTTC. The chain is built from TRBV7-2 and TRBJ2-1, with 8 bases aligning to TRBD2. V gave up 2 bases and J gave up 6 bases; unmatched junction bases: 9. Germline loops: CDR1 SGHTA, CDR2 FQGNSA. The CDR3 covers 16 residues. The full variable domain, with the rest looked up from reference TRBV7-2 and TRBJ2-1, is GAGVSQSPSNKVTEKGKDVELRCDPISGHTALYWYRQSLGQGLEFLIYFQGNSAPDKSGLPSDRFSAERTGGSVSTLTIQRTQQEDSAVYLCASSLNLPGGTNEQFFGPGTRLTVL.